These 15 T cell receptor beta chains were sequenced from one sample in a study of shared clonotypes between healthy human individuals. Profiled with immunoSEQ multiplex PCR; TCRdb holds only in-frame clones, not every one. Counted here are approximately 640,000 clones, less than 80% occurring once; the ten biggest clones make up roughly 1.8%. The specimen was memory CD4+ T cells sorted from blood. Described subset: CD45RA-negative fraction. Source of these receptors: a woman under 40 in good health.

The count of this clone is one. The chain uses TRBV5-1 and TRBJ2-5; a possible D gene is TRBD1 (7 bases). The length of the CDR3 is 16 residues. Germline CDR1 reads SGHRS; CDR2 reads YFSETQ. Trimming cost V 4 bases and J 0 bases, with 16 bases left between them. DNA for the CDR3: TGCGCCAGCAGCCGGAGCCCAGGGGGGTACCAAGAGACCCAGTACTTC. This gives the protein CASSRSPGGYQETQYF.

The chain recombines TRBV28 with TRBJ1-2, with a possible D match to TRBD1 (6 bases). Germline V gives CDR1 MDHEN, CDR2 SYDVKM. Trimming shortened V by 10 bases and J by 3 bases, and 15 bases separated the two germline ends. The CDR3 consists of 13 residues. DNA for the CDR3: TGTGCCATCAAAAGAGGGGGGGACTATGGCTACACCTTC. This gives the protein CAIKRGGDYGYTF.

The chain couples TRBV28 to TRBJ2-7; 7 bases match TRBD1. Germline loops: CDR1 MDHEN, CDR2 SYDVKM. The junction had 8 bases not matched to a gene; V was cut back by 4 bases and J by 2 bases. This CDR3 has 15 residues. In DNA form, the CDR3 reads TGTGCCAGCAGTTCCTCCCGGGACAGCCCCTACGAGCAGTACTTC. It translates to CASSSSRDSPYEQYF.

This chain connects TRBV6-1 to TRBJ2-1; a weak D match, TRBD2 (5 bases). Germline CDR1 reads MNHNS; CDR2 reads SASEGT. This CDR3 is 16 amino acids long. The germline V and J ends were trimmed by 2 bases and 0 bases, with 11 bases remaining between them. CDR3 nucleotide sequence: TGTGCCAGCAGTGAATTCGGAGGCAACTCCTACAATGAGCAGTTCTTC. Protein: CASSEFGGNSYNEQFF.

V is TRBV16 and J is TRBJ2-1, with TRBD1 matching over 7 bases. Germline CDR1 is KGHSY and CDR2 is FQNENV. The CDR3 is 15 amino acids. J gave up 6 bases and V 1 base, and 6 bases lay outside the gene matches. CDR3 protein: CASSQLGGPSNEQFF. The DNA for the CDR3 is TGTGCCAGCAGCCAATTAGGGGGCCCGAGCAATGAGCAGTTCTTC.

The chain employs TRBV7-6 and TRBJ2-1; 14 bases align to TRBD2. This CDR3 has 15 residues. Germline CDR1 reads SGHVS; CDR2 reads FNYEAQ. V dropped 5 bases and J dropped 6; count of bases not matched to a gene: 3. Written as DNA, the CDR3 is TGTGCCAGCAGCCGACTAGCGGGAGGGGGCAATGAGCAGTTCTTC. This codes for CASSRLAGGGNEQFF.

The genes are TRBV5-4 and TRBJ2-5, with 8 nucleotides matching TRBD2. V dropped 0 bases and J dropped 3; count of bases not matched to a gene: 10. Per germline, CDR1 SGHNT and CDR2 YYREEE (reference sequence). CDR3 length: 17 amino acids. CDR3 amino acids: CASSLEVWETSEETQYF. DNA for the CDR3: TGTGCCAGCAGCTTGGAGGTCTGGGAGACTAGCGAAGAGACCCAGTACTTC.

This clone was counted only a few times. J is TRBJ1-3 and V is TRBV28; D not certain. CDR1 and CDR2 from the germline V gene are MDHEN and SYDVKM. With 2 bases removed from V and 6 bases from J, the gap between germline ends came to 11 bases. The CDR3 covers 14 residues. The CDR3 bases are TGTGCCAGCAGTTTAGTTGGGAGGGAAAACACCATATATTTT. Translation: CASSLVGRENTIYF.

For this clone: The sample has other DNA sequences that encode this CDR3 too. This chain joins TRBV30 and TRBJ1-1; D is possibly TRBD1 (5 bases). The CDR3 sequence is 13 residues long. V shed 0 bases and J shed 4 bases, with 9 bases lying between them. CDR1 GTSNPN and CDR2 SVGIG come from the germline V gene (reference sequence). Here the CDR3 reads CAWSVWGSTEAFF. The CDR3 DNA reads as TGTGCCTGGAGTGTATGGGGGAGCACTGAAGCTTTCTTT.

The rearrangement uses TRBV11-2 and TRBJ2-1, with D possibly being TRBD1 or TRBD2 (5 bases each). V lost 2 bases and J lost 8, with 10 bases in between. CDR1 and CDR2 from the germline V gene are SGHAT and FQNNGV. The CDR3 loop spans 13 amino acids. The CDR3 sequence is CASSLKGTDEQFF. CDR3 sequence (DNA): TGTGCCAGCAGCTTAAAAGGGACGGATGAGCAGTTCTTC.

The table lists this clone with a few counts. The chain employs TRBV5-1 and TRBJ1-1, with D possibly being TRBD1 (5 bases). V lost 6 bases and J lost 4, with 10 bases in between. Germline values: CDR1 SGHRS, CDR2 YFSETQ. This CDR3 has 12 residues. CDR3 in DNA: TGCGCCAGCAAGGGGATGGGCACTGAAGCTTTCTTT. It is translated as CASKGMGTEAFF. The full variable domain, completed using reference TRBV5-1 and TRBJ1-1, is KAGVTQTPRYLIKTRGQQVTLSCSPISGHRSVSWYQQTPGQGLQFLFEYFSETQRNKGNFPGRFSGRQFSNSRSEMNVSTLELGDSALYLCASKGMGTEAFFGQGTRLTVV.

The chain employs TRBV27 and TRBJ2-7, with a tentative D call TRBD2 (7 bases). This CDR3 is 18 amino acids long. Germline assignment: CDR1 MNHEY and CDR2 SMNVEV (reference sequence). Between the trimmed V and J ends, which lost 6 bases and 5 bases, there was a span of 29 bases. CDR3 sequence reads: CASRISLVRGGKHDEQYF. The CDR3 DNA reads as TGTGCCAGCAGGATCAGCCTTGTGAGGGGGGGAAAGCACGACGAGCAGTACTTC.

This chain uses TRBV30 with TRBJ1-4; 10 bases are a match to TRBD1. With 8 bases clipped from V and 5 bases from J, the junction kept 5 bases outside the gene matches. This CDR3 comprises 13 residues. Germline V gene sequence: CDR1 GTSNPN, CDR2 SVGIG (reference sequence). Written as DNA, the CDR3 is TGTGCCATGAGACAGGGGGCGAATGAAAAACTGTTTTTT. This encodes CAMRQGANEKLFF.

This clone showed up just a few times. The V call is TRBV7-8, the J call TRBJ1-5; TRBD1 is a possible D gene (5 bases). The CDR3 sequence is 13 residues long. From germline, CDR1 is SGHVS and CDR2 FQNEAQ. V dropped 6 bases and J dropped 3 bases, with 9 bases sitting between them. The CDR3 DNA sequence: TGTGCCAGCAGGAAGGGGAACAATCAGCCCCAGCATTTT. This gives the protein CASRKGNNQPQHF. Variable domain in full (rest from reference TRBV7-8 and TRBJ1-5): GAGVSQSPRYKVAKRGQDVALRCDPISGHVSLFWYQQALGQGPEFLTYFQNEAQLDKSGLPSDRFFAERPEGSVSTLKIQRTQQEDSAVYLCASRKGNNQPQHFGDGTRLSIL.

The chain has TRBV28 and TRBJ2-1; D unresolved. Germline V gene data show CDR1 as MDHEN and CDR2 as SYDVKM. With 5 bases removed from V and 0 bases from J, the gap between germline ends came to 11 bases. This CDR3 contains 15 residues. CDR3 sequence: CASSTAFSSYNEQFF. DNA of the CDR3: TGTGCCAGCAGTACAGCCTTCAGCTCCTACAATGAGCAGTTCTTC.